This T cell receptor beta chain was captured in a study of blood T cell repertoires in COVID-19. About the study: Samples taken during acute and convalescent COVID-19 were collected in the United States, Italy and Spain. PBMCs, B-cell-depleted T cells, or T cells were the source of the cDNA or gDNA that made up the material.

As handled by the study authors: It was from reference gene primer amplification that nucleated cell counts were estimated. TCRdb's table, derived via immunoSEQ multiplex PCR, lists solely in-frame clones and lacks some. Clone size and V and J calls were adopted from that table, with D and trimming inferred from the DNA. Among approximately 150,000 clones listed, about 80% were seen once. The trim removed 5 bases at V and 1 base at J, leaving 8 bases unmatched. The CDR3 extends over 16 amino acids. Germline V gene lookup returns CDR1 SGHRS and CDR2 YFSETQ. The specimen was peripheral blood. This TCR came from a man between 65 and 79 years old with acute or convalescent COVID-19. The chain joins TRBV5-1 to TRBJ2-7, with 11 bases identical to TRBD2. The CDR3 sequence: CASRWTSGRLSYEQYF. The CDR3 DNA reads TGCGCCAGCAGGTGGACTAGCGGGCGACTTTCCTACGAGCAGTACTTC.